This T cell receptor (beta chain) was observed in a study of T cell responses to AZD1222 COVID-19 vaccine. Study outcomes and limitations: Mapped onto spike, vaccine-associated CD4 TCRs spanned it and were dominant at 160-218 and 743-854. Only six people who got AZD1222 tested seropositive at baseline.

On this clone itself: Its antigen is unknown.

Profiling relied on immunoSEQ multiplex PCR, and the TCRdb table lists in-frame clones only, not all of them. Of roughly 89,000 clones in the sample, 88% were seen once. CDR1 SGHTS and CDR2 YDEGEE come from the germline V gene. The trim removed 4 bases at V and 5 bases at J, leaving 16 bases unmatched. The CDR3 sequence is 17 residues long. The sample in question was peripheral blood, obtained on day 0 of MenACWY control vaccination. J is TRBJ2-5 and V is TRBV5-8; 8 bases agree with TRBD2. This receptor was taken from an adult in good health. CDR3 residues: CASSIGVAGLNGETQYF. The DNA for the CDR3 is TGTGCCAGCAGCATAGGGGTAGCGGGATTGAATGGGGAGACCCAGTACTTC.